Listed below are T cell receptor beta chains from one sample, sequenced in a study of Graves' ophthalmopathy and Graves' hyperthyroidism. TCRdb re-analysed the multiplex PCR reads in MiXCR, keeping a single row per CDR3 protein. This sample has roughly 420,000 distinct CDR3 sequences, with under 25% found just once. Specimen: peripheral blood. These receptors all come from a woman aged 18 to 35 with stable Graves' hyperthyroidism. CDR3s include the opening cysteine and the closing phenylalanine or tryptophan. D genes are given only for firm matches. Not every row has a clone size; where given, it reads once, few, many or a size class.

d_call: TRBD1
v_call: TRBV27
j_call: TRBJ2-5
clone_size: many
cdr3_nt: TGTGCCAGCAGTAGACGGGGACAGGGGCTACAAGAGACCCAGTACTTC
cdr3_aa: CASSRRGQGLQETQYF

d_call: NA
v_call: TRBV19
j_call: TRBJ2-5
clone_size: NA
cdr3_nt: TGTGCCAGTAGTATTAATTCTAGGTTGGAGACCCAGTACTTC
cdr3_aa: CASSINSRLETQYF

d_call: NA
v_call: TRBV7-2
j_call: TRBJ1-2
clone_size: many
cdr3_nt: TGTGCCAGCAGCTTAGTGCTTCAGCATGGCTACACCTTC
cdr3_aa: CASSLVLQHGYTF

d_call: NA
v_call: TRBV15
j_call: TRBJ1-5
clone_size: many
cdr3_nt: TGTGCCACCCGAGCTGGGGGGGGCAATCAGCCCCAGCATTTT
cdr3_aa: CATRAGGGNQPQHF

d_call: TRBD1
v_call: TRBV28
j_call: TRBJ2-7
clone_size: NA
cdr3_nt: TGTGCCAGCAGTACCCGACAATATCACCCGGGACAGCTATCCTACGAGCAGTACTTC
cdr3_aa: CASSTRQYHPGQLSYEQYF

d_call: TRBD1
v_call: TRBV19
j_call: TRBJ2-7
clone_size: many
cdr3_nt: TGTGCCAGTAGTGCCTCGGGGACAGTCTACGAGCAGTACTTC
cdr3_aa: CASSASGTVYEQYF

d_call: NA
v_call: TRBV20-1
j_call: TRBJ2-7
clone_size: many
cdr3_nt: TGCAGTGCTAGAGAGGAGGGACGAACGTTCTGGGCATCCTACGAGCAGTACTTC
cdr3_aa: CSAREEGRTFWASYEQYF

d_call: TRBD1
v_call: TRBV28
j_call: TRBJ1-5
clone_size: NA
cdr3_nt: TGTGCCAGCAGTCCCGCCGGACAGGGGGTAAGACAGCCCCAGCATTTT
cdr3_aa: CASSPAGQGVRQPQHF

d_call: NA
v_call: TRBV12-3/TRBV12-4
j_call: TRBJ1-6
clone_size: many
cdr3_nt: TGTGCCAGCAGCACCGACGGGAATTCACCCCTCCACTTT
cdr3_aa: CASSTDGNSPLHF

d_call: TRBD1
v_call: TRBV12-3/TRBV12-4
j_call: TRBJ2-7
clone_size: NA
cdr3_nt: TGTGCCAGCACCCGGGACAGTTACTACGAGCAGTACTTC
cdr3_aa: CASTRDSYYEQYF

d_call: TRBD1
v_call: TRBV24-1
j_call: TRBJ2-2
clone_size: NA
cdr3_nt: TGTGCCACCATGGGACAGGACACCGGGGAGCTGTTTTTT
cdr3_aa: CATMGQDTGELFF

d_call: TRBD2
v_call: TRBV6-1
j_call: TRBJ2-5
clone_size: NA
cdr3_nt: TGTGCCAGCCTCCTGGATAGCGGGAGTGGGGAGACCCAGTACTTC
cdr3_aa: CASLLDSGSGETQYF

d_call: NA
v_call: TRBV7-2
j_call: TRBJ2-6
clone_size: many
cdr3_nt: TGTGCCACGGCGCCGGGTTACTCTGGGGCCAACGTCCTGACTTTC
cdr3_aa: CATAPGYSGANVLTF

d_call: TRBD2
v_call: TRBV2
j_call: TRBJ2-7
clone_size: many
cdr3_nt: TGTGCCAGCAGTGGGTTTAGCGGGAGACCGGGCGAGCAGTACTTC
cdr3_aa: CASSGFSGRPGEQYF

d_call: TRBD2
v_call: TRBV15
j_call: TRBJ2-5
clone_size: many
cdr3_nt: TGTGCCACCAGCGGTCAGAGGACTAGCGGGAGTGAGACCCAGTACTTC
cdr3_aa: CATSGQRTSGSETQYF

d_call: NA
v_call: TRBV29-1
j_call: TRBJ2-5
clone_size: many
cdr3_nt: TGCAGCGTTAATGAGGGAGTGGGAGAGACCCAGTACTTC
cdr3_aa: CSVNEGVGETQYF

d_call: NA
v_call: TRBV6-1
j_call: TRBJ1-5
clone_size: many
cdr3_nt: TGTGCCAGTACTGACAGACTATATCAGCCCCAGCATTTT
cdr3_aa: CASTDRLYQPQHF

d_call: NA
v_call: TRBV12-3/TRBV12-4
j_call: TRBJ1-2
clone_size: few
cdr3_nt: TGTGCCAGCAGCCTCGGAGCCCAGGGCTACACCTTC
cdr3_aa: CASSLGAQGYTF

d_call: NA
v_call: TRBV2
j_call: TRBJ1-2
clone_size: few
cdr3_nt: TGTGCCAGCAGTGGGGCAGCAGGTGGTAACTATGGCTACACCTTC
cdr3_aa: CASSGAAGGNYGYTF

d_call: NA
v_call: TRBV12-3/TRBV12-4
j_call: TRBJ2-7
clone_size: NA
cdr3_nt: TGTGCCAGCAGTGAAGGGTGGCTTACCGGGTACGAGCAGTACTTC
cdr3_aa: CASSEGWLTGYEQYF

d_call: TRBD1
v_call: TRBV20-1
j_call: TRBJ1-5
clone_size: few
cdr3_nt: TGCAGTGCTAGGGACCCGACAGGGGAAGCTCAGCCCCAGCATTTT
cdr3_aa: CSARDPTGEAQPQHF

d_call: NA
v_call: TRBV15
j_call: TRBJ1-1
clone_size: many
cdr3_nt: TGTGCCACCAGCAGAGCGGGGGGAAGAAACACTGAAGCTTCCTTT
cdr3_aa: CATSRAGGRNTEASF

d_call: TRBD2
v_call: TRBV7-9
j_call: TRBJ2-5
clone_size: many
cdr3_nt: TGTGCCAGCAGCTTAGCCCCGACTAGCAGTTCCGAGACCCAGTACTTC
cdr3_aa: CASSLAPTSSSETQYF

d_call: NA
v_call: TRBV20-1
j_call: TRBJ2-4
clone_size: few
cdr3_nt: NA
cdr3_aa: CSARDVGTGTSVNIKYF

d_call: NA
v_call: TRBV20-1
j_call: TRBJ2-7
clone_size: many
cdr3_nt: TGCAGTGCTAATGAGGGAGTTTTGTTCGAGCAGTACTTC
cdr3_aa: CSANEGVLFEQYF

d_call: TRBD1
v_call: TRBV12-3/TRBV12-4
j_call: TRBJ2-7
clone_size: many
cdr3_nt: TGTGCCAGCAGTTGGGGGACAGGGGGCTCCTACGAGCAGTACTTC
cdr3_aa: CASSWGTGGSYEQYF

d_call: TRBD2
v_call: TRBV20-1
j_call: TRBJ2-4
clone_size: many
cdr3_nt: TGCAGTGCGCCCCGACTAGCGGGAGTGGGTAAAGGCAAAAACATTCAGTACTTC
cdr3_aa: CSAPRLAGVGKGKNIQYF

d_call: NA
v_call: TRBV5-5
j_call: TRBJ1-5
clone_size: NA
cdr3_nt: TGTGCCAGCAGATTAGGCCCAGCAGGCAATCAGCCCCGGCATTTT
cdr3_aa: CASRLGPAGNQPRHF

d_call: NA
v_call: TRBV6-1
j_call: TRBJ2-7
clone_size: NA
cdr3_nt: TGTGCCAGCACCGCGGGAAGATACGAGCAGTACTTC
cdr3_aa: CASTAGRYEQYF

d_call: NA
v_call: TRBV28
j_call: TRBJ2-5
clone_size: many
cdr3_nt: TGTGCCAGCGAGACGAGGTGGGGTCACGAAGAGACCCAGTACTTC
cdr3_aa: CASETRWGHEETQYF

d_call: TRBD1
v_call: TRBV12-3/TRBV12-4
j_call: TRBJ2-5
clone_size: many
cdr3_nt: TGTGCCAGCAGTCGCCGGGACAGCCAAGAGACCCAGTACTTC
cdr3_aa: CASSRRDSQETQYF

d_call: NA
v_call: TRBV2
j_call: TRBJ2-5
clone_size: many
cdr3_nt: TGTGCCAGCAGTGATTCGGGCATCCAAGAGACCCAGTACTTC
cdr3_aa: CASSDSGIQETQYF

d_call: NA
v_call: TRBV7-9
j_call: TRBJ2-7
clone_size: many
cdr3_nt: TGTGCCAGCAGCCATACAACTACCTACGAGCAGTACTTC
cdr3_aa: CASSHTTTYEQYF

d_call: NA
v_call: TRBV6-7
j_call: TRBJ1-1
clone_size: NA
cdr3_nt: TGTGCCAGCAGTTACTCGAGCAGGGCTTTGAACACTGAAGCTTTCTTT
cdr3_aa: CASSYSSRALNTEAFF

d_call: TRBD1
v_call: TRBV12-3/TRBV12-4
j_call: TRBJ1-1
clone_size: NA
cdr3_nt: TGTGCCAGCAGACAACAGGGGGCGAGAGCTTTCTTT
cdr3_aa: CASRQQGARAFF

d_call: NA
v_call: TRBV2
j_call: TRBJ1-1
clone_size: many
cdr3_nt: TGTGCCAGCACGGAACAGACCGTGAACTTGGTAGCTTTCTTT
cdr3_aa: CASTEQTVNLVAFF

d_call: TRBD1
v_call: TRBV28
j_call: TRBJ2-5
clone_size: few
cdr3_nt: TGTGCCAGCAGCACCGGGACAGGGGTGCAAGAGACCCAGTACTTC
cdr3_aa: CASSTGTGVQETQYF

d_call: TRBD1
v_call: TRBV15
j_call: TRBJ2-3
clone_size: many
cdr3_nt: TGTGCCACCAAACCACGGGGACAGGGCGAGGATACGCAGTATTTT
cdr3_aa: CATKPRGQGEDTQYF

d_call: TRBD2
v_call: TRBV25-1
j_call: TRBJ2-2
clone_size: many
cdr3_nt: TGTGCCAGCAGTGAATTGGGTGAGGGAGGGCCAGCCGGGGAGCTGTTTTTT
cdr3_aa: CASSELGEGGPAGELFF

d_call: TRBD1
v_call: TRBV28
j_call: TRBJ2-7
clone_size: once
cdr3_nt: TGTGCCAGCAGGACAGGGGGCTTATACGAGCAGTACTTC
cdr3_aa: CASRTGGLYEQYF

d_call: TRBD1
v_call: TRBV6-6
j_call: TRBJ2-2
clone_size: many
cdr3_nt: TGTGCCAGCAGGGGACAGTGGGGCGGGGAGCTGTTTTTT
cdr3_aa: CASRGQWGGELFF

d_call: NA
v_call: TRBV12-3/TRBV12-4
j_call: TRBJ1-1
clone_size: many
cdr3_nt: TGTGCCAGCAGTTTCAATGTGAACACTGAAGCTTTCTTT
cdr3_aa: CASSFNVNTEAFF

d_call: NA
v_call: TRBV28
j_call: TRBJ2-5
clone_size: few
cdr3_nt: TGTGCCAGCAGTTCTGTGTTGGGGGTTCGGGAGACCCAGTACTTC
cdr3_aa: CASSSVLGVRETQYF

d_call: NA
v_call: TRBV30
j_call: TRBJ1-1
clone_size: NA
cdr3_nt: TGTGCCGTTACAGGTTACACTGAAGCTTTCTTT
cdr3_aa: CAVTGYTEAFF

d_call: NA
v_call: TRBV6-1
j_call: TRBJ1-5
clone_size: few
cdr3_nt: TGTGCCAGCACCCCGGGGGTGGATCAGCCCCAGCATTTT
cdr3_aa: CASTPGVDQPQHF

d_call: TRBD1
v_call: TRBV6-5
j_call: TRBJ2-7
clone_size: many
cdr3_nt: TGTGCCAGCAGTCTCCAGGGGGCCGAGCAGTACTTC
cdr3_aa: CASSLQGAEQYF

d_call: NA
v_call: TRBV30
j_call: TRBJ2-7
clone_size: many
cdr3_nt: TGTGCCTGGAGTGGGGCTGGCTACGAGCAGTACTTC
cdr3_aa: CAWSGAGYEQYF

d_call: TRBD1
v_call: TRBV6-2/TRBV6-3
j_call: TRBJ1-1
clone_size: many
cdr3_nt: TGTGCCAGCAGTTCCCAAGGGGGCTGGAACACTGAAGCTTTCTTT
cdr3_aa: CASSSQGGWNTEAFF

d_call: TRBD2
v_call: TRBV6-2/TRBV6-3
j_call: TRBJ2-7
clone_size: NA
cdr3_nt: TGTGCCAGCATTGAGCGGGGGGCCTACGAGCAGTACTTC
cdr3_aa: CASIERGAYEQYF

d_call: NA
v_call: TRBV7-3
j_call: TRBJ2-7
clone_size: many
cdr3_nt: TGTGCCAGCAGCTTAACCCCACGAGGGGTGGGCTCCTACGAGCAGTACTTC
cdr3_aa: CASSLTPRGVGSYEQYF

d_call: TRBD1
v_call: TRBV28
j_call: TRBJ1-1
clone_size: many
cdr3_nt: TGTGCCAGCACCGTCCTACAGGGGTGGGTGAACACTGAAGCTTTCTTT
cdr3_aa: CASTVLQGWVNTEAFF

d_call: TRBD2
v_call: TRBV30
j_call: TRBJ2-2
clone_size: many
cdr3_nt: TGTGCCTGGAGTACGGGACTAGCGGGACCCGGGGAGCTGTTTTTT
cdr3_aa: CAWSTGLAGPGELFF